Detailed here is one TCR beta chain. Its target is unknown. The data were taken from a study of a mutant IDH1 vaccine in newly diagnosed glioma. Turning to the study itself: Patients were started on vaccination 4-6 weeks after radiotherapy alone, or with temozolomide cycles. Prior therapy was radiotherapy, temozolomide, or both; most received both. The treated population exhibited a male proportion of approximately 62%, a female proportion of roughly 38%, and a mean age of approximately 42 years.

Time point defined: week 5, during vaccination. In every dose of vaccine, 300 ug of mutant IDH1 20-mer peptide was given alongside topical imiquimod. TCRdb's table, derived via immunoSEQ multiplex PCR, lists solely in-frame clones and lacks some. The data hold 56,000 or so clones, with around 80% observed a single time. The CDR3 runs 14 residues. Trimming cost V 3 bases and J 2 bases, with 9 bases left between them. Looked up from germline, CDR1 is SGHTA and CDR2 is FQGNSA. The clonotype was recovered from a woman aged 40 to 50 with glioma. V usage is TRBV7-2 and J usage is TRBJ2-3, with D possibly matching TRBD1 (6 bases). Here the sequenced sample was PBMCs, taken from a glioma patient whose treatment included an IDH1 peptide vaccine. CDR3 amino acids: CASSFDRPTDTQYF. CDR3 DNA sequence: TGTGCCAGCAGCTTTGACAGGCCCACAGATACGCAGTATTTT.